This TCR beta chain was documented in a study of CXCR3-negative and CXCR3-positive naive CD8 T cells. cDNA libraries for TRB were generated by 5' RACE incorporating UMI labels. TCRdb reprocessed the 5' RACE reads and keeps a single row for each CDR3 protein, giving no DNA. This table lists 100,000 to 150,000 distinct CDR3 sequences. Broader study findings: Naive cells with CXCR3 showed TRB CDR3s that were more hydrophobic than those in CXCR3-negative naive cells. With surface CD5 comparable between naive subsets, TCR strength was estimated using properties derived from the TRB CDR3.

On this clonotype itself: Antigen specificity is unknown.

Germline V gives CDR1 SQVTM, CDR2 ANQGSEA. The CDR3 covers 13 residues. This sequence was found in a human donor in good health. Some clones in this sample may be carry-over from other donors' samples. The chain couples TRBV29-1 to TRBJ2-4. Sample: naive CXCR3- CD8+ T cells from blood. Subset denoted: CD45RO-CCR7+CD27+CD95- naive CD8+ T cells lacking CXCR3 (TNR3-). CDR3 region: CSVVGIRSGIQYF.